This T cell receptor (beta chain) was recorded in a study of radiation and T cells in renal cell carcinoma (dated by TCRdb to the early 2020s). Study-level background: Samples came from a clinical trial, in which primary renal cell carcinomas received 15 Gy stereotactic body radiation therapy followed by nephrectomy 4 weeks later. In total, approximately 51 samples, comprising some 25 tumors and 27 peripheral blood samples, were subjected to TCR beta sequencing. In the 55 or so samples combined, several million unique CDR3 nucleotide sequences were found, encoding roughly 2,500,000 unique CDR3 amino acid sequences.

Overall study results and their limits: Dynamics of the blood repertoire were not tracked past 4 weeks after treatment. Top tumor clonotypes rose in blood from baseline to 2 weeks post-radiation, then contracted by 4 weeks, suggesting transient expansion of tumor-resident clones. No pretreatment tumor biopsies were available, so the baseline intratumoral presence of clonotypes could not be determined. The single-armed trial design could not address effects of radiation dose or scheduling on the TCR repertoire.

The immunoSEQ kit was used, according to the manufacturer's recommendations, to generate TCR beta libraries from genomic DNA. For library preparation, a first multiplex PCR was performed with proprietary primers, followed by a second PCR in which unique barcodes were added, and bead cleanups were performed after each round. Each sample batch included a kit-provided positive control reaction and a negative control reaction. The final libraries were assessed on an Agilent 4200 TapeStation D1000 ScreenTape, pooled by volume, and quantified by qPCR. Sequencing was performed on an Illumina NextSeq500 with a MidOutput 150-cycle cartridge, and 156 Read1 and 15 Index1 cycles were run with kit custom primers. The pooled library was loaded at roughly 0.96 pM, with an approximately 21% PhiX control spiked in. From the authors' description of their analysis: Vendor-processed data were analyzed in R, with a clonotype defined as all T cells sharing the same CDR3 nucleotide sequence. For clone abundance analyses, frequencies were normalized to the 10,000 most abundant clones in each sample. Public T cell clones, which averaged fewer than five per sample, were removed prior to analysis. A difference in abundance of at least 32-fold between compartments was used to define tumor-enriched and baseline blood-enriched clonotypes. A beta-binomial differential abundance model was used to identify clonotypes that expanded or contracted between blood time points. Similarity between tumor and blood repertoires was quantified using the Baroni-Urbani and Buser coefficient, and groups were compared with two-tailed Wilcoxon tests in R. What TCRdb holds here is the immuneACCESS table cut down to in-frame rearrangements. Part of the clones is not present; checked against another copy, under half of the missing clones reflect an unresolved V gene, and the others are unexplained. V, J and clone size are those of that table, while D and trimming were read from the DNA. This sample comprises some 150,000 clones, roughly 86% of them detected only once. The ten largest clones capture over 10% of the sample.

In the paper's terms, the time point label means: blood 2 weeks post-SBRT. This specimen's treatment or condition label, interpreted: 15 Gy SBRT to primary tumor, nephrectomy 4 weeks later. To follow tumor-enriched clonotypes, serial peripheral blood was collected from radiation-treated patients at baseline and at 2 weeks and 4 weeks after SBRT. All patients had renal cell carcinoma with clear cell pathology. Genomic DNA for TCR sequencing was prepared using the QIAamp DNA Blood Mini Kit (Qiagen). The analyses included just those samples that passed every quality control check. As for this clone: What antigen it recognizes has not been identified. No base quality values were provided; no much bigger clone lies one nucleotide off.

The CDR3 numbers 16 residues from cysteine through phenylalanine. The read is trimmed to its CDR3 DNA, 48 bases read in frame from base 1. The germline V gene provides CDR1 SGHRS and CDR2 YFSETQ. Trimming takes 0 bases off V and 4 bases off J; junction bases not matched to a gene: 5. The source is a woman aged 45-65 years with renal cell carcinoma. The material was blood, obtained from a patient whose treatment included radiotherapy and nephrectomy. The chain is assembled from TRBV5-1 and TRBJ2-2; TRBD2 agrees with 8 junctional bases. The bases read TGCGCCAGCAGCTTGGTTTCGGGGGGGCGCACCGGGGAGCTGTTTTTT. Translated, this is CASSLVSGGRTGELFF.